Described below is a single T cell receptor (beta chain) sequence and its context. The CDR3 loop spans 15 amino acids. CDR1 and CDR2 from the germline V gene are WSHSY and SAAADI. Trimming shortened V by 7 bases and J by 3 bases, and 19 bases separated the two germline ends. The source of the sample is a study of cytomegalovirus exposure and HLA in healthy donors. The PCR had 60 Vbeta and 13 Jbeta primers. Profiled with immunoSEQ multiplex PCR; TCRdb holds only in-frame clones, not every one. The data contain about 140,000 clones, 61% of them singletons. Sequenced: PBMCs. The receptor's source is a male donor in good health and CMV-seronegative. This rearrangement joins TRBV10-2 to TRBJ2-7; maybe TRBD1 (6 bases). CDR3 sequence (DNA): TGCGCCAGCACGTCCGCCGAGGGACACCGCTACGAGCAGTACTTC. Translated, it gives CASTSAEGHRYEQYF.